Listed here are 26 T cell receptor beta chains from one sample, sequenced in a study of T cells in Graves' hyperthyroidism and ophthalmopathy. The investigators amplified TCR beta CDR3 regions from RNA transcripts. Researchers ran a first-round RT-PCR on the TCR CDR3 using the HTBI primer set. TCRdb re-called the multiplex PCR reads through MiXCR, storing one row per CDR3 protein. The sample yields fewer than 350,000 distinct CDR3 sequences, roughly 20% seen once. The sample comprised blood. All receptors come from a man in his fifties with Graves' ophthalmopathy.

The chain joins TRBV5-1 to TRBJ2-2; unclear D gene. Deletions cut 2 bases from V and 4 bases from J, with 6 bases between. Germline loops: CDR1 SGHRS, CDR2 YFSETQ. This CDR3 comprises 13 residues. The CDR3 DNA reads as TGCGCCAGCAGCTTCTTGGGCACCGGGGAGCTGTTTTTT. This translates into CASSFLGTGELFF.

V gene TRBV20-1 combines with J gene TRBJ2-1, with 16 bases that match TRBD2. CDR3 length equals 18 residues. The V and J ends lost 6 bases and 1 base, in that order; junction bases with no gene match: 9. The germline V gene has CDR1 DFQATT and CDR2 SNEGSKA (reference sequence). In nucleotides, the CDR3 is TGCAGTGCCCACGGGACTAGCGGGGGGGTTGGATCCTACAATGAGCAGTTCTTC. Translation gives CSAHGTSGGVGSYNEQFF.

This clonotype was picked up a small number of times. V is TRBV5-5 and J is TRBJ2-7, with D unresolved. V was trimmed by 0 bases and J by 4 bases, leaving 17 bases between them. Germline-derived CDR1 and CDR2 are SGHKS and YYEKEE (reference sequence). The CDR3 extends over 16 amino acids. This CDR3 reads CASSLGVQVERYEQYF. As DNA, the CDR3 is TGTGCCAGCAGCTTGGGTGTCCAGGTTGAAAGATACGAGCAGTACTTC. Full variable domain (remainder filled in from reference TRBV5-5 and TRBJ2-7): DAGVTQSPTHLIKTRGQQVTLRCSPISGHKSVSWYQQVLGQGPQFIFQYYEKEERGRGNFPDRFSARQFPNYSSELNVNALLLGDSALYLCASSLGVQVERYEQYFGPGTRLTVT.

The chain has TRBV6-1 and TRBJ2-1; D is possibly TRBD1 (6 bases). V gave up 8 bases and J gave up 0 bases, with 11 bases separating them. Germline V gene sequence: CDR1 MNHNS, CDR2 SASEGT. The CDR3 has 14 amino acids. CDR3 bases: TGTGCCAGCCGACAGGACATCTCCTACAATGAGCAGTTCTTC. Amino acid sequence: CASRQDISYNEQFF.

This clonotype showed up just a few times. This CDR3 is CASSLGAVQYF. The CDR3 DNA reads as TGCGCCAGCAGCTTGGGCGCGGTGCAGTACTTC. The V gene is TRBV5-1, the J gene TRBJ2-7; no reliable D call. The germline CDR1 and CDR2 sequences are SGHRS and YFSETQ. Trimming stripped 0 bases from V and 9 bases from J, with 7 bases between. The CDR3 extends over 11 amino acids.

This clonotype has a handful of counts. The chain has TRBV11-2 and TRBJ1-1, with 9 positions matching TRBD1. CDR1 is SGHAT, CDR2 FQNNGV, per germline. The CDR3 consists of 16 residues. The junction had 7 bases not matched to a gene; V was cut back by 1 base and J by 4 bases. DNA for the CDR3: TGTGCCAGCAGCTTAGTACAGGGGGCGCGGGGCACTGAAGCTTTCTTT. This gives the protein CASSLVQGARGTEAFF.

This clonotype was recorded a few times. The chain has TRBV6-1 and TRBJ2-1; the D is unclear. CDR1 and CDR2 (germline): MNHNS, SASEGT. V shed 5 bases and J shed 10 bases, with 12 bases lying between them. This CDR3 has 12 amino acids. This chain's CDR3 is CASSMIGIEQFF. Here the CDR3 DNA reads TGTGCCAGCAGTATGATAGGCATAGAGCAGTTCTTC.

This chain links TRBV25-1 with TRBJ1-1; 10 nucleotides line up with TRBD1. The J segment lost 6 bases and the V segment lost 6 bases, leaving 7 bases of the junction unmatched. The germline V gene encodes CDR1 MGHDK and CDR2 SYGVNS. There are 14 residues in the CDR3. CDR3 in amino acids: CASRGTGEGAEAFF. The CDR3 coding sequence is TGTGCCAGCAGGGGGACAGGGGAAGGAGCTGAAGCTTTCTTT.

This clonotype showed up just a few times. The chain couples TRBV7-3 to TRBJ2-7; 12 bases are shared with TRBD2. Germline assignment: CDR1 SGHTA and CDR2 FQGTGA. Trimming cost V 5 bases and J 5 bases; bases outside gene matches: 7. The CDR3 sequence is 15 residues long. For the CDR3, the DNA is TGTGCCAGCAGCCCCGGACTAGCGGGGAGGCACGAGCAGTACTTC. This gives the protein CASSPGLAGRHEQYF.

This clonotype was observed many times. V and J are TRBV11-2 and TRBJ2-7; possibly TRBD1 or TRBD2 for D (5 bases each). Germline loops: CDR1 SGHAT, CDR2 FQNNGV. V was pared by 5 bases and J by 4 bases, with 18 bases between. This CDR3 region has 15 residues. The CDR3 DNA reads TGTGCCAGCAGCGCAACCTGGGACCGACGATACGAGCAGTACTTC. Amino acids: CASSATWDRRYEQYF.

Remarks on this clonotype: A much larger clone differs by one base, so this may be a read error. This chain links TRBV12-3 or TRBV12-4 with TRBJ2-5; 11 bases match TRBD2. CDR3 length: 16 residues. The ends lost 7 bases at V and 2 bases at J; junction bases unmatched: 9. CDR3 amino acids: CASILMSSGRQETQYF. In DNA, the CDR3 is TGTGCCAGCATTTTGATGTCTAGCGGGAGGCAAGAGACCCAGTACTTC.

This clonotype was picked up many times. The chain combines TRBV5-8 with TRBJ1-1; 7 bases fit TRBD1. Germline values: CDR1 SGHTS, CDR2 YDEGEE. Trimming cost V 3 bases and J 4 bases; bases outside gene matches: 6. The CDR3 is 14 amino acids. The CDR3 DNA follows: TGTGCCAGCAGCTGGGGACAGTCCTTCACTGAAGCTTTCTTT. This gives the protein CASSWGQSFTEAFF.

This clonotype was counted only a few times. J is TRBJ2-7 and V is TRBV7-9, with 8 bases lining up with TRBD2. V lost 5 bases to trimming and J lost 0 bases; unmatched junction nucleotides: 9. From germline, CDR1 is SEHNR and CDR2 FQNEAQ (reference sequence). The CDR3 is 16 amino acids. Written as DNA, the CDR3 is TGTGCCAGCAGCGCCCAGAGCGGGAGCGTCTCCTACGAGCAGTACTTC. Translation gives CASSAQSGSVSYEQYF. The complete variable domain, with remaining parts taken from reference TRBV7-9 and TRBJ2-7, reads DTGVSQNPRHKITKRGQNVTFRCDPISEHNRLYWYRQTLGQGPEFLTYFQNEAQLEKSRLLSDRFSAERPKGSFSTLEIQRTEQGDSAMYLCASSAQSGSVSYEQYFGPGTRLTVT.

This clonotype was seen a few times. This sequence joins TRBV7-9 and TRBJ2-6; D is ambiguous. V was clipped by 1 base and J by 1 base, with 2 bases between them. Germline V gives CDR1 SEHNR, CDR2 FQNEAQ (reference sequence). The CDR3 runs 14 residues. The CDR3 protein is CASSLESGANVLTF. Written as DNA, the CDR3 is TGTGCCAGCAGCTTAGAATCTGGGGCCAACGTCCTGACTTTC.

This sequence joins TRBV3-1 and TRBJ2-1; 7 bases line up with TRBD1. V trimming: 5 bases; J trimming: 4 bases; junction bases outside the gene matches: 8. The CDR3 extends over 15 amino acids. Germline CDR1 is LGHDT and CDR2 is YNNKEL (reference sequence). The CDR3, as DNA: TGTGCCAGCAGCGGTCGGGACAGCCTTTACAATGAGCAGTTCTTC. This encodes CASSGRDSLYNEQFF.

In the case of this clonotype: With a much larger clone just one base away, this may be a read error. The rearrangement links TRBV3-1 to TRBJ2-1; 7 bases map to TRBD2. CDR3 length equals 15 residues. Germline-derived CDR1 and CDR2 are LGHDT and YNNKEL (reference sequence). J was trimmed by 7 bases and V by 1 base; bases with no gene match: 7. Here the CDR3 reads CASSQGLVGGNEQFF. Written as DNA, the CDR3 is TGTGCCAGCAGCCAAGGGCTAGTGGGAGGGAATGAGCAGTTCTTC.

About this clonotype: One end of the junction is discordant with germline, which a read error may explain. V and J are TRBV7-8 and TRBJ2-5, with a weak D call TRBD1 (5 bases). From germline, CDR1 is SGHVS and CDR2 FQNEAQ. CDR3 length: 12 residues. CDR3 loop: CASIRTQGTQYF. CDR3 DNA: TGTGCCAGCATCCGGACACAAGGGACCCAGTACTTC. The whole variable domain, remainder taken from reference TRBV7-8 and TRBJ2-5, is GAGVSQSPRYKVAKRGQDVALRCDPISGHVSLFWYQQALGQGPEFLTYFQNEAQLDKSGLPSDRFFAERPEGSVSTLKIQRTQQEDSAVYLCASIRTQGTQYFGPGTRLLVL.

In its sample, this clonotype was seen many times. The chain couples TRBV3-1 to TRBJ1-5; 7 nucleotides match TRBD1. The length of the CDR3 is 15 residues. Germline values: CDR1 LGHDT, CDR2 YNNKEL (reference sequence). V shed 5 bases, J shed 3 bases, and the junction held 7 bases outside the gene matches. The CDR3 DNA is TGTGCCAGCAGCGCGGCCAGGGGGGACAATCAGCCCCAGCATTTT. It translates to CASSAARGDNQPQHF. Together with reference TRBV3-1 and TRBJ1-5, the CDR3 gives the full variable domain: DTAVSQTPKYLVTQMGNDKSIKCEQNLGHDTMYWYKQDSKKFLKIMFSYNNKELIINETVPNRFSPKSPDKAHLNLHINSLELGDSAVYFCASSAARGDNQPQHFGDGTRLSIL.

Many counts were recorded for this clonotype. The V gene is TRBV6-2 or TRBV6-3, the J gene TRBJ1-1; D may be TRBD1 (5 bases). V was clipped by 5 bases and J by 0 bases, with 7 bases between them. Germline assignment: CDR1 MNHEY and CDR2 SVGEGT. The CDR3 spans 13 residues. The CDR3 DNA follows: TGTGCCAGCAGTAGACAGCTGAACACTGAAGCTTTCTTT. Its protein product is CASSRQLNTEAFF.

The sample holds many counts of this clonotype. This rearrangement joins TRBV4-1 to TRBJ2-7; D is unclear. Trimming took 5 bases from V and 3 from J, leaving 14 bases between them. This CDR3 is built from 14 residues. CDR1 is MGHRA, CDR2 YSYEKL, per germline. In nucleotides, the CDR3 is TGCGCCAGCAGCAAATGGAGTAGGGACTACGAGCAGTACTTC. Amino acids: CASSKWSRDYEQYF.

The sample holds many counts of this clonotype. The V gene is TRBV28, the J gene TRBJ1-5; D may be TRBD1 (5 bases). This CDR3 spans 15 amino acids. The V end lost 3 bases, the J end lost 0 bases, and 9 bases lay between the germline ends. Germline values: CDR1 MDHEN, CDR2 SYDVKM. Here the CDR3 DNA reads TGTGCCAGCAGTTTTGGGGGGACTAGCAATCAGCCCCAGCATTTT. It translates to CASSFGGTSNQPQHF.

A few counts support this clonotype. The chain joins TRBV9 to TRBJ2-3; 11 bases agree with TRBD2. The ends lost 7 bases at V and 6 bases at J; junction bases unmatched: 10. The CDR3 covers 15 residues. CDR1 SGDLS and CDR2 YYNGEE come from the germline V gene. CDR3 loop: CASSGSGRAADTQYF. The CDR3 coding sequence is TGTGCCAGCTCTGGTAGCGGGAGGGCTGCGGATACGCAGTATTTT.

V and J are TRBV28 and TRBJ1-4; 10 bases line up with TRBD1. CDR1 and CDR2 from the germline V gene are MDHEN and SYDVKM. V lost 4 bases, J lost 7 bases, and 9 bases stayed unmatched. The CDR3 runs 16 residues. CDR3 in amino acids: CASSSSGDRGAEKLFF. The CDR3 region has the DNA TGTGCCAGCAGTTCTTCCGGGGACAGGGGTGCTGAAAAACTGTTTTTT.

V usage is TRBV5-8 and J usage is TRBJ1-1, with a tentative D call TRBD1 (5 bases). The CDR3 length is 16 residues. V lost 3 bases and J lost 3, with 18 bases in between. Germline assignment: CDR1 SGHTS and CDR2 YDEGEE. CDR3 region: CASSSPGLGGDTEAFF. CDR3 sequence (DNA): TGTGCCAGCAGCTCCCCGGGACTCGGGGGGGACACTGAAGCTTTCTTT.

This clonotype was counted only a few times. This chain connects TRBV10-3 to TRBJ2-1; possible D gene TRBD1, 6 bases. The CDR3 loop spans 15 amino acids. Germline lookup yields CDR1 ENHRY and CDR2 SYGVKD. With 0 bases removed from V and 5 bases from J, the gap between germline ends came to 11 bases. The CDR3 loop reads CAISESAGADNEQFF. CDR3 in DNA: TGTGCCATCAGTGAGTCTGCAGGGGCCGACAATGAGCAGTTCTTC.

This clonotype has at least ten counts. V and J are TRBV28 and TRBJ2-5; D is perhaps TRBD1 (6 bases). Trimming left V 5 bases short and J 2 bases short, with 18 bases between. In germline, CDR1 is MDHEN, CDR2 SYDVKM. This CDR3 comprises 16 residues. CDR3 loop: CASSPPTGSSQETQYF. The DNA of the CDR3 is TGTGCCAGCAGTCCGCCGACAGGTTCGTCGCAAGAGACCCAGTACTTC.